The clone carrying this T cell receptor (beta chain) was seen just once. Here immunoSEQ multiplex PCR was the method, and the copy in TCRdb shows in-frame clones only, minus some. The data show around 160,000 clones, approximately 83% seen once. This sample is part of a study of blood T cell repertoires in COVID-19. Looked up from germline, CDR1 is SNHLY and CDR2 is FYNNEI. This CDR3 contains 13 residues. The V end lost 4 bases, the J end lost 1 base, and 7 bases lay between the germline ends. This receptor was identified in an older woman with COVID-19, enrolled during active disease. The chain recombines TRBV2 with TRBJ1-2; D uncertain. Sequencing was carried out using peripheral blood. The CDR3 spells CASSGQINYGYTF. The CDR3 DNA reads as TGTGCCAGCAGTGGGCAGATTAACTATGGCTACACCTTC.